Listed here are 26 T cell receptor beta chains from one sample, sequenced in a study of blood T cells in healthy people across ages. Combining a sample-barcoded 5' primer with a J-beta primer mix, a second PCR ran for 7 to 11 cycles. MiXCR, applied by TCRdb to the 5' RACE reads, yields one record per CDR3 protein. The table lists around 970,000 distinct CDR3 sequences, roughly half of them singletons. What was sequenced was blood. Receptor source: a woman in her sixties or seventies in good health.

This clonotype appeared a few times. The chain couples TRBV7-9 to TRBJ2-7; a possible D gene is TRBD1 (6 bases). Germline loops: CDR1 SEHNR, CDR2 FQNEAQ (reference sequence). This CDR3 is built from 14 residues. V was trimmed by 4 bases and J by 4 bases, leaving 14 bases between them. CDR3 in DNA: TGTGCCAGCAGCTCTAAAGGACAGCCGTACGAGCAGTACTTC. This sequence encodes CASSSKGQPYEQYF.

With respect to this clonotype: A read error may account for a junction end that differs from germline. This sequence joins TRBV7-2 and TRBJ2-3; 8 positions agree with TRBD2. The CDR3 consists of 14 residues. Germline V lookup: CDR1 SGHTA, CDR2 FQGNSA. CDR3 DNA sequence: TGTGCCAGCAGCCTAACTAGCGGCACAAATACGCAGTATTTT. This gives the protein CASSLTSGTNTQYF.

The chain is built from TRBV11-2 and TRBJ2-3, with TRBD1 as a possible D gene (5 bases). The V end was cut by 1 base, the J end by 2 bases, with 10 bases between. Germline CDR1 and CDR2: SGHAT and FQNNGV. The CDR3 runs to 15 residues. CDR3 coding DNA: TGTGCCAGCAGCTTAGTCGTAGGACACACAGATACGCAGTATTTT. It is translated as CASSLVVGHTDTQYF.

This chain joins TRBV6-5 and TRBJ1-2, with D maybe TRBD1 (6 bases). V was shortened by 1 base and J by 7 bases, with 16 bases between the two germline ends. This CDR3 contains 15 residues. The germline gives CDR1 MNHEY, CDR2 SVGAGI. The CDR3: CASSYLEQGRGGYTF. The DNA of the CDR3 is TGTGCCAGCAGTTACTTGGAGCAGGGGAGAGGTGGCTACACCTTC.

The rearrangement links TRBV28 to TRBJ2-4; 14 nucleotides line up with TRBD2. The end of the DNA fits TRBJ2-5 better, so the J call may be wrong. The length of the CDR3 is 17 residues. The germline V gene has CDR1 MDHEN and CDR2 SYDVKM. CDR3 sequence: CASSLQGTSGGQETQYF. CDR3 coding DNA: TGTGCCAGCAGTTTACAGGGGACTAGCGGGGGCCAAGAGACCCAGTACTTC.

CDR3 DNA sequence: TGTGCCAGCAGCTCCCTAGCGGGAGTTGAAGAGACCCAGTACTTC. This sequence encodes CASSSLAGVEETQYF. This chain uses TRBV7-9 with TRBJ2-5, with 10 bases that match TRBD2. Germline trimming cut 4 bases from V and 3 bases from J; bases unmatched to any gene: 5. CDR3 length: 15 residues. The germline CDR1 and CDR2 sequences are SEHNR and FQNEAQ (reference sequence).

J is TRBJ1-4 and V is TRBV7-9; the D gene is possibly TRBD1 (6 bases). The germline V and J ends were trimmed by 8 bases and 2 bases, with 15 bases remaining between them. CDR3 length equals 15 residues. The germline V gene encodes CDR1 SEHNR and CDR2 FQNEAQ (reference sequence). CDR3 nucleotides: TGTGCCAGCCGCCCAACAGGGACGACTAATGAAAAACTGTTTTTT. Protein: CASRPTGTTNEKLFF. The entire variable domain, with the rest obtained from reference TRBV7-9 and TRBJ1-4, is as follows: DTGVSQNPRHKITKRGQNVTFRCDPISEHNRLYWYRQTLGQGPEFLTYFQNEAQLEKSRLLSDRFSAERPKGSFSTLEIQRTEQGDSAMYLCASRPTGTTNEKLFFGSGTQLSVL.

This clonotype was seen more than once but under ten times. This chain links TRBV20-1 with TRBJ2-5, with D perhaps TRBD1 or TRBD2 (6 bases each). The CDR3 covers 13 residues. Germline V gene data show CDR1 as DFQATT and CDR2 as SNEGSKA (reference sequence). The CDR3 coding sequence is TGCAGAGGCAAGGGGGGTATTCAAGAGACCCAGTACTTC. Translated, it gives CRGKGGIQETQYF.

The genes are TRBV27 and TRBJ2-4; D ambiguous. Matching the DNA end better, TRBJ2-7 makes the J call doubtful. Germline V CDR1 and CDR2: MNHEY, SMNVEV (reference sequence). The CDR3 is 16 amino acids. This CDR3 reads CASSFRSPKRGYEQYF. As DNA, the CDR3 is TGTGCCAGCAGTTTTCGGTCCCCGAAACGAGGTTACGAGCAGTACTTC.

The CDR3 nucleotides are TGTGCCAGCGGTCAATTTAGCGGGACTCGTAATGAGCAGTTCTTC. The encoded protein is CASGQFSGTRNEQFF. The chain has TRBV5-5 and TRBJ2-1; 8 bases align to TRBD2. This CDR3 region has 15 residues. The V gene's germline CDR1 is SGHKS and CDR2 YYEKEE (reference sequence). Unmatched junction bases numbered 13, after V lost 7 bases and J lost 7 bases.

This chain uses TRBV7-9 with TRBJ2-7, with TRBD2 matching over 15 bases. Germline CDR1 SEHNR, CDR2 FQNEAQ (reference sequence). The V gene end was trimmed by 4 bases and the J gene end by 9 bases; junction bases not matched to a gene: 4. There are 14 residues in the CDR3. The DNA of the CDR3 is TGTGCCAGCAGCTCGGGACTAGCGGGAGGAGGGCAGTACTTC. It encodes CASSSGLAGGGQYF. Together with reference TRBV7-9 and TRBJ2-7, the CDR3 gives the full variable domain: DTGVSQNPRHKITKRGQNVTFRCDPISEHNRLYWYRQTLGQGPEFLTYFQNEAQLEKSRLLSDRFSAERPKGSFSTLEIQRTEQGDSAMYLCASSSGLAGGGQYFGPGTRLTVT.

J is TRBJ2-1 and V is TRBV6-2 or TRBV6-3, with 7 bases matching TRBD1. The CDR3 runs 16 residues. Germline CDR1 is MNHEY and CDR2 is SVGEGT. V was clipped by 7 bases and J by 6 bases; unmatched bases: 15. The CDR3 protein is CASTTGLTGLFNEQFF. The CDR3 nucleotides are TGTGCCAGCACTACGGGGCTGACAGGGCTGTTCAATGAGCAGTTCTTC.

V gene TRBV29-1 combines with J gene TRBJ2-2; the D is unclear. V was clipped by 4 bases and J by 0 bases, with 9 bases between them. CDR3 length: 14 residues. Per germline, CDR1 SQVTM and CDR2 ANQGSEA. Here the CDR3 DNA reads TGCAGCGTTGGTGGCAGGACGAACACCGGGGAGCTGTTTTTT. Translated, it gives CSVGGRTNTGELFF.

The chain joins TRBV9 to TRBJ1-2, with 8 bases fitting TRBD1. The CDR3 is 18 amino acids. Germline V gene lookup returns CDR1 SGDLS and CDR2 YYNGEE. Trimming removed 0 bases from V and 7 bases from J; junction bases left unmatched: 17. For the CDR3, the DNA is TGTGCCAGCAGCGTAGGAGTCGGAACAGGGGGACTAGCGGGTGGCTACACCTTC. Translated, it gives CASSVGVGTGGLAGGYTF. The full variable domain, in which reference TRBV9 and TRBJ1-2 provide the parts outside the CDR3, is DSGVTQTPKHLITATGQRVTLRCSPRSGDLSVYWYQQSLDQGLQFLIQYYNGEERAKGNILERFSAQQFPDLHSELNLSSLELGDSALYFCASSVGVGTGGLAGGYTFGSGTRLTVV.

A word on this clonotype: At one end, the junction sequence differs from germline, possibly due to a read error. The V call is TRBV6-6, the J call TRBJ2-4, with unresolved D. The J call may be incorrect, as the DNA end agrees better with TRBJ2-7. Germline assignment: CDR1 MNHNY and CDR2 SVGAGI (reference sequence). The CDR3 totals 13 residues. The CDR3 spells CVSSYSTRDEQYF. The CDR3 DNA reads as TGTGTCAGCAGTTACTCGACAAGGGACGAGCAGTACTTC.

On this clonotype itself: This clone may be a read error of a much larger clone one base away. The chain joins TRBV5-1 to TRBJ2-7; 7 bases map to TRBD2. CDR1 and CDR2 from the germline V gene are SGHRS and YFSETQ. The CDR3 has 16 residues. The CDR3 DNA sequence: TGCGCCAGCAGCTTTAATTCCGGGAGGATCTCCTACAAGCAGTACTTC. Translation: CASSFNSGRISYKQYF.

This chain links TRBV10-2 with TRBJ2-4; perhaps TRBD2 as D (5 bases). The end of the DNA aligns better with TRBJ2-7, so the J call may be wrong. Looked up from germline, CDR1 is WSHSY and CDR2 is SAAADI. This CDR3 spans 14 amino acids. CDR3 nucleotides: TGCGCCAGCAAAGGACTGCCCTACCCCTACGAGCAGTACTTC. It yields the protein CASKGLPYPYEQYF.

The chain has TRBV5-1 and TRBJ2-1, with D possibly TRBD2 on 7 matching bases. Per germline, CDR1 SGHRS and CDR2 YFSETQ. The V and J ends lost 7 bases and 6 bases respectively, with 11 bases between them. CDR3 length equals 12 residues. CDR3 bases: TGCGCCAGCGGGGGGGCCGTCAATGAGCAGTTCTTC. Translating gives CASGGAVNEQFF. The full variable domain, completed using reference TRBV5-1 and TRBJ2-1, is KAGVTQTPRYLIKTRGQQVTLSCSPISGHRSVSWYQQTPGQGLQFLFEYFSETQRNKGNFPGRFSGRQFSNSRSEMNVSTLELGDSALYLCASGGAVNEQFFGPGTRLTVL.

Only a few counts were recorded for this clonotype. This chain connects TRBV4-1 to TRBJ2-3; D gene uncertain. V was trimmed by 5 bases and J by 1 base, leaving 19 bases between them. Germline CDR1 and CDR2: MGHRA and YSYEKL. The CDR3 runs 17 residues. As DNA, the CDR3 is TGCGCCAGCAGCTCTCAGCGACTGGGCTCTGGCACAGATACGCAGTATTTT. It encodes CASSSQRLGSGTDTQYF.

With respect to this clonotype: This could be a read error, since a much larger clone is one nucleotide away. The chain uses TRBV20-1 and TRBJ2-5; D is possibly TRBD2 (5 bases). The J call is doubtful: the DNA matches TRBJ2-7 better. CDR1 is DFQATT, CDR2 SNEGSKA, per germline (reference sequence). The CDR3 has 13 residues. The CDR3 region is CSAGLGSSYEQYF. As DNA, the CDR3 is TGCAGTGCTGGACTTGGGAGCTCCTACGAGCAGTACTTC.

On this clonotype itself: A read error is possible here, since a much larger clone lies one base away. V and J are TRBV9 and TRBJ2-1, with D perhaps matching TRBD1 or TRBD2 (5 bases each). The germline V and J ends were trimmed by 3 bases and 10 bases, with 20 bases remaining between them. This CDR3 region has 15 residues. Germline-derived CDR1 and CDR2 are SGDLS and YYNGEE. The CDR3 DNA sequence: TGTGCCAGCAGCGGAGCAGGGAGTAGAACCTACGAGCAGTTCTTC. It yields the protein CASSGAGSRTYEQFF. Full variable domain (outside the CDR3, taken from reference TRBV9 and TRBJ2-1): DSGVTQTPKHLITATGQRVTLRCSPRSGDLSVYWYQQSLDQGLQFLIQYYNGEERAKGNILERFSAQQFPDLHSELNLSSLELGDSALYFCASSGAGSRTYEQFFGPGTRLTVL.

This clonotype showed up many times. The V and J genes are TRBV2 and TRBJ1-4; weak D call: TRBD1 (5 bases). CDR1 is SNHLY and CDR2 is FYNNEI in the germline V gene. CDR3 size: 14 residues. V was clipped by 2 bases and J by 4 bases, with 8 bases between them. CDR3 sequence (DNA): TGTGCCAGCAGTGAATGGGGGGTTAATGAAAAACTGTTTTTT. It encodes CASSEWGVNEKLFF.

The CDR3 nucleotides read TGTGCCAGCAGCCTAACCTTCAGGGAGCAAGAGACCCAGTACTTC. Encoded protein: CASSLTFREQETQYF. The V call is TRBV7-2, the J call TRBJ2-5; the D gene could be TRBD1 or TRBD2 (5 bases each). CDR1 and CDR2 from the germline V gene are SGHTA and FQGNSA. This CDR3 is 15 amino acids long. V lost 5 bases and J lost 2, with 15 bases in between.

The chain recombines TRBV29-1 with TRBJ2-5; 7 positions agree with TRBD2. The last part of the DNA fits TRBJ2-7 better; the J call may be wrong. In germline, CDR1 is SQVTM, CDR2 ANQGSEA. This CDR3 has 13 residues. CDR3 sequence: CSVRGRASYEQYF. DNA of the CDR3: TGCAGCGTCCGGGGGAGGGCCTCCTACGAGCAGTACTTC.

The chain combines TRBV7-2 with TRBJ2-1, with 8 bases aligning to TRBD2. The germline gives CDR1 SGHTA, CDR2 FQGNSA. The V gene end was trimmed by 4 bases and the J gene end by 15 bases; junction bases not matched to a gene: 14. The CDR3 is made up of 14 amino acids. In nucleotides, the CDR3 is TGTGCCAGCAGCTCCGTCCCGGGACTAGGATTTCCGTTCTTC. Encoded protein: CASSSVPGLGFPFF.

The V call is TRBV12-3 or TRBV12-4, the J call TRBJ2-1; D is ambiguous. V lost 6 bases and J 5 bases, leaving 11 bases between the germline ends. The CDR3 contains 13 residues. The CDR3 DNA follows: TGTGCCAGCAGGTCTACTTCGAACAATGAGCAGTTCTTC. Encoded protein: CASRSTSNNEQFF.